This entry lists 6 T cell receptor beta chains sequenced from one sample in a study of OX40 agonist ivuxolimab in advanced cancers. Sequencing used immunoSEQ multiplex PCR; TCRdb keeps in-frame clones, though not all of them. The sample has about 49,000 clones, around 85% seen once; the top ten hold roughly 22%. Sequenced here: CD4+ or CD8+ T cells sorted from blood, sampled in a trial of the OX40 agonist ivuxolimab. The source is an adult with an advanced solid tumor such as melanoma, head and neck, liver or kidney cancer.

The CDR3 bases are TGTGCCAGTAGGTGGGACCGCGAGGGTGGCACTGAAGCTTTCTTT. Amino acid sequence: CASRWDREGGTEAFF. V and J are TRBV19 and TRBJ1-1, with a weak D call TRBD1 (5 bases). This CDR3 comprises 15 residues. Germline CDR1 is LNHDA and CDR2 is SQIVND (reference sequence). V was cut by 6 bases and J by 4 bases, with 18 bases left in between. Full variable domain (rest looked up from reference TRBV19 and TRBJ1-1): DGGITQSPKYLFRKEGQNVTLSCEQNLNHDAMYWYRQDPGQGLRLIYYSQIVNDFQKGDIAEGYSVSREKKESFPLTVTSAQKNPTAFYLCASRWDREGGTEAFFGQGTRLTVV.

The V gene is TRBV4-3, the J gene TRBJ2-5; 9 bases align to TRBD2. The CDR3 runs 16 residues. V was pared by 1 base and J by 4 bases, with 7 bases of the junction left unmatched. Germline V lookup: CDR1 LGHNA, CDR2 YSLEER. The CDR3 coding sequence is TGCGCCAGCAGCCAAGGGGTAGCGGGGGTTGGAGAGACCCAGTACTTC. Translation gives CASSQGVAGVGETQYF.

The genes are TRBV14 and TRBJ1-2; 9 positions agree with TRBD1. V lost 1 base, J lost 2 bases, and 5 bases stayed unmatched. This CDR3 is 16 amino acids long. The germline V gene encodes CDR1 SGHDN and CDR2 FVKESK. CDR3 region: CASSQGGDRANYGYTF. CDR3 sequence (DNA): TGTGCCAGCAGCCAAGGCGGGGACAGGGCCAACTATGGCTACACCTTC.

CDR3 DNA sequence: TGCAGCGTTGAAGGGGGGGGGACAGGTGAATTCACAGATACGCAGTATTTT. Protein: CSVEGGGTGEFTDTQYF. The chain couples TRBV29-1 to TRBJ2-3; D is possibly TRBD1 (8 bases). Trimming removed 1 base from V and 2 bases from J, with 19 bases in between. Germline V gives CDR1 SQVTM, CDR2 ANQGSEA. This CDR3 comprises 17 residues.

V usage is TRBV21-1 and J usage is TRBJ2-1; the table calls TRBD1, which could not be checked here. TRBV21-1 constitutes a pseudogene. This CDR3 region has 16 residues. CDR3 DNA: TGTGCCAGCAAGAGGGGGACAGGGGGCAACGGGGCTGAGCAGTTCTTC. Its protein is CASKRGTGGNGAEQFF.

The chain's CDR3 is CSVWGAHQETQYF. CDR3 in DNA: TGCAGCGTCTGGGGGGCCCACCAAGAGACCCAGTACTTC. This rearrangement joins TRBV29-1 to TRBJ2-5; D could derive from TRBD1 or TRBD2 (6 bases each). CDR3 length: 13 amino acids. Trimming took 6 bases from V and 0 from J, leaving 11 bases between them. Germline-derived CDR1 and CDR2 are SQVTM and ANQGSEA. The whole variable domain, remainder taken from reference TRBV29-1 and TRBJ2-5, is SAVISQKPSRDICQRGTSLTIQCQVDSQVTMMFWYRQQPGQSLTLIATANQGSEATYESGFVIDKFPISRPNLTFSTLTVSNMSPEDSSIYLCSVWGAHQETQYFGPGTRLLVL.